A single sample is the source of the 12 T cell receptor beta chains below, sequenced in a study of response to subunit inactivated influenza vaccine. TCRdb fed the RT-PCR reads into MiXCR, producing one record per CDR3 protein. The repertoire consists of around 580,000 distinct CDR3 sequences, with less than 15% occurring once and the leading ten covering around 10%. The sequenced sample was PBMCs from blood, obtained 11 to 12 days after vaccination. Source of these receptors: a man aged 45 to 65 who received an inactivated influenza vaccine.

V usage is TRBV7-9 and J usage is TRBJ2-1; 7 nucleotides agree with TRBD2. The CDR3 covers 17 residues. Germline V gene data show CDR1 as SEHNR and CDR2 as FQNEAQ (reference sequence). V gave up 5 bases and J gave up 3 bases; unmatched junction bases: 13. The CDR3 reads CASSTLRGKSYYNEQFF. CDR3 DNA: TGTGCCAGCAGCACCCTGCGGGGGAAGAGCTACTACAATGAGCAGTTCTTC.

This clonotype was seen repeatedly, ten times or more. J is TRBJ2-3 and V is TRBV5-6; no clear D. V lost 2 bases, J lost 1 base, and 8 bases lay in between. The germline V gene has CDR1 SGHDT and CDR2 YYEEEE. The CDR3 runs to 14 residues. The CDR3 nucleotides read TGTGCCAGCAGCTTTTGGGGTCGCACAGATACGCAGTATTTT. As protein: CASSFWGRTDTQYF.

This clonotype appeared a few times. The J gene is TRBJ1-3, the V gene TRBV7-2; D gene uncertain. The germline CDR1 and CDR2 sequences are SGHTA and FQGNSA. The CDR3 covers 15 residues. Between the trimmed V and J ends, which lost 6 bases and 0 bases, there was a span of 12 bases. This CDR3 reads CASSPTLHSGNTIYF. In DNA form, the CDR3 reads TGTGCCAGCAGTCCTACTTTACACTCTGGAAACACCATATATTTT. The full variable domain, rest sourced from reference TRBV7-2 and TRBJ1-3, is GAGVSQSPSNKVTEKGKDVELRCDPISGHTALYWYRQSLGQGLEFLIYFQGNSAPDKSGLPSDRFSAERTGGSVSTLTIQRTQQEDSAVYLCASSPTLHSGNTIYFGEGSWLTVV.

The chain combines TRBV2 with TRBJ2-2; possible D gene TRBD2, 5 bases. Trimming took off 7 bases at V and 1 base at J, with 13 bases between the two ends. The CDR3 runs 15 residues. The V gene's germline CDR1 is SNHLY and CDR2 FYNNEI. In DNA, the CDR3 is TGTGCCAGCAAAGAGGGCAGCATGAACACCGGGGAGCTGTTTTTT. It yields the protein CASKEGSMNTGELFF.

This clonotype was detected a few times. The chain carries TRBV20-1 and TRBJ1-5; D gene unclear. V lost 1 base and J 2 bases, leaving 6 bases between the germline ends. The V gene's germline CDR1 is DFQATT and CDR2 SNEGSKA (reference sequence). The CDR3 spans 13 residues. The CDR3 DNA reads TGCAGTGCTAGAGGTGGAGGCAATCAGCCCCAGCATTTT. It codes for CSARGGGNQPQHF.

This sequence joins TRBV7-8 and TRBJ2-5; unclear D gene. The germline V gene has CDR1 SGHVS and CDR2 FQNEAQ. The CDR3 contains 15 residues. Deletions cut 2 bases from V and 2 bases from J, with 12 bases between. The DNA of the CDR3 is TGTGCCAGCAGCTTAAGTCGCAGCCCACAAGAGACCCAGTACTTC. Translating gives CASSLSRSPQETQYF.

This clonotype was seen more than once but under ten times. The CDR3 DNA reads TGTGCCAGCAGCTCAGTCACGGGGGGGGTGCGCTCCTACAATGAGCAGTTCTTC. Translation: CASSSVTGGVRSYNEQFF. The chain employs TRBV11-1 and TRBJ2-1; 8 bases line up with TRBD2. In germline, CDR1 is SGHAT, CDR2 FQDESV (reference sequence). V lost 4 bases, J lost 0 bases, and 11 bases stayed unmatched. This CDR3 contains 18 residues.

This sequence joins TRBV6-1 and TRBJ2-1, with 7 bases that match TRBD2. Germline V lookup: CDR1 MNHNS, CDR2 SASEGT. The V gene end was trimmed by 6 bases and the J gene end by 3 bases; junction bases not matched to a gene: 8. The CDR3 consists of 15 residues. For the CDR3, the DNA is TGTGCCAGCAGCAAAAAGCGGGAAGGCTACAATGAGCAGTTCTTC. This encodes CASSKKREGYNEQFF.

This clonotype was found a few times. This chain joins TRBV7-8 and TRBJ2-3; 7 nucleotides line up with TRBD1. V gave up 1 base and J gave up 11 bases; unmatched junction bases: 3. This CDR3 has 12 amino acids. Germline CDR1 and CDR2: SGHVS and FQNEAQ. The DNA for the CDR3 is TGTGCCAGCAGCTTAGTCCAGGGGGAGCAGTATTTT. As protein: CASSLVQGEQYF.

J is TRBJ1-2 and V is TRBV7-9; maybe TRBD1 (5 bases). The CDR3 is 14 residues long. Germline V gene data show CDR1 as SEHNR and CDR2 as FQNEAQ (reference sequence). Trimming left V 2 bases short and J 3 bases short, with 10 bases between. This chain's CDR3 is CASSLLMGDYGYTF. For the CDR3, the DNA is TGTGCCAGCAGCTTATTGATGGGGGACTATGGCTACACCTTC.

This chain links TRBV5-1 with TRBJ1-4, with 9 bases lining up with TRBD1. From germline, CDR1 is SGHRS and CDR2 YFSETQ. CDR3 length: 16 amino acids. The ends lost 0 bases at V and 8 bases at J; junction bases unmatched: 8. The CDR3 coding sequence is TGCGCCAGCAGCTTGGCCTCACAGGGGGCAGGGGAAAAACTGTTTTTT. The encoded protein is CASSLASQGAGEKLFF.

This clonotype was detected ten times or more. The V gene is TRBV12-3 or TRBV12-4, the J gene TRBJ2-7; D not certain. Trimming removed 1 base at V and 1 base at J, with 11 bases between. The CDR3 is 15 amino acids. The CDR3 DNA is TGTGCCAGCAGTTTAGACGTGACTCTATCCTACGAGCAGTACTTC. Protein: CASSLDVTLSYEQYF.